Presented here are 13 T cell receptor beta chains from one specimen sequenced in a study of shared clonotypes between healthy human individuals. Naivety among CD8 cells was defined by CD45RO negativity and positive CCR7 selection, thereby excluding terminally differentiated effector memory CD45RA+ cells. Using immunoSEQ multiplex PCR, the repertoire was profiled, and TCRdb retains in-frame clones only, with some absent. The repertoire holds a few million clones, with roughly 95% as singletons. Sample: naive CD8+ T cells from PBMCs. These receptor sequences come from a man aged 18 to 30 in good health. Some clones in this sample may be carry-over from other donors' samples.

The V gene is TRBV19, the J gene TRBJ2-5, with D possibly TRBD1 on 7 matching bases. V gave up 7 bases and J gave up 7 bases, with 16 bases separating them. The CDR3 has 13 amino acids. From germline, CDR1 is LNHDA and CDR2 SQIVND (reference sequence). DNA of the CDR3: TGTGCCAGTACCGGCAGGGGGGCCAGGACCCAGTACTTC. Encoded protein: CASTGRGARTQYF.

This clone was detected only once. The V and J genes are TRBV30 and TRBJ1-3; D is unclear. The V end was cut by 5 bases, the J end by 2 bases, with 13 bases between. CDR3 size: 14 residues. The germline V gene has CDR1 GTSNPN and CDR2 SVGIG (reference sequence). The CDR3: CAWGWDSAGNTIYF. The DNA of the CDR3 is TGTGCCTGGGGCTGGGATTCCGCTGGAAACACCATATATTTT.

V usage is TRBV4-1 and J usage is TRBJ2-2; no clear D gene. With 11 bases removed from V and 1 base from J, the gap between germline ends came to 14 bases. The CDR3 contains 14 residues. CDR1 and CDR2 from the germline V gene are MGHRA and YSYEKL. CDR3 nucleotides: TGCGCCGTGGCCCGAGTCGTGAACACCGGGGAGCTGTTTTTT. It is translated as CAVARVVNTGELFF.

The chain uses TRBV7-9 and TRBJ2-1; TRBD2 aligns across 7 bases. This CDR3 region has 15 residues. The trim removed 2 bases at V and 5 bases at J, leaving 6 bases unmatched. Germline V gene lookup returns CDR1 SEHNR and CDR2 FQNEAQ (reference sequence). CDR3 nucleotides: TGTGCCAGCAGCTTAAACAGCGGGGCGGACAATGAGCAGTTCTTC. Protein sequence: CASSLNSGADNEQFF.

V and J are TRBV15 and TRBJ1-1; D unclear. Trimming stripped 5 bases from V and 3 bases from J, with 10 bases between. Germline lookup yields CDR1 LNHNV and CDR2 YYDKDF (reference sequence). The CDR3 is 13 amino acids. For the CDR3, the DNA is TGTGCCACCAGCTCAGAGAGGGACACTGAAGCTTTCTTT. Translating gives CATSSERDTEAFF.

CDR3 DNA sequence: TGCGCCAGCAGCTTGGTCCGTGGTGGGGGCAGCAATCAGCCCCAGCATTTT. Translation gives CASSLVRGGGSNQPQHF. The rearrangement joins TRBV5-1 to TRBJ1-5; a possible D gene is TRBD1 (6 bases). This CDR3 has 17 amino acids. Germline CDR1 reads SGHRS; CDR2 reads YFSETQ. V lost 0 bases and J lost 1, with 14 bases in between.

The CDR3 spells CASSLGAGSEQYF. CDR3 bases: TGTGCCAGCAGCTTAGGGGCAGGGTCCGAGCAGTACTTC. This chain joins TRBV7-9 and TRBJ2-7; D possibly corresponds to TRBD1 (5 bases). V lost 1 base and J 6 bases, leaving 10 bases between the germline ends. CDR3 size: 13 residues. Germline CDR1 SEHNR, CDR2 FQNEAQ (reference sequence).

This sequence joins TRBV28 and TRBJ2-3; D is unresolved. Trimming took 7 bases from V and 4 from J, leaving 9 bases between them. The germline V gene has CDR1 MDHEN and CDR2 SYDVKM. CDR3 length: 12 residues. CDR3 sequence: CASTLGADTQYF. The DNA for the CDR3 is TGTGCCAGCACTCTCGGCGCAGATACGCAGTATTTT.

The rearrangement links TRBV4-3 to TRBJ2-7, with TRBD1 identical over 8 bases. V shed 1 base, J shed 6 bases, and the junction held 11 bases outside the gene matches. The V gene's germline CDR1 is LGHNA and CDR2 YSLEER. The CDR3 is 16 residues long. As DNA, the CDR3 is TGCGCCAGCAGCCAAGTAGGACAGGGATTGTACTCCGAGCAGTACTTC. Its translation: CASSQVGQGLYSEQYF.

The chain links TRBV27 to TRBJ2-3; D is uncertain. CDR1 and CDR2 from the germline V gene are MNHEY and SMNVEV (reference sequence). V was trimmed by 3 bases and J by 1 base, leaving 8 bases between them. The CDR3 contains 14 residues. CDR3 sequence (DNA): TGTGCCAGCAGTTTTATCCAGGGCACAGATACGCAGTATTTT. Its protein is CASSFIQGTDTQYF.

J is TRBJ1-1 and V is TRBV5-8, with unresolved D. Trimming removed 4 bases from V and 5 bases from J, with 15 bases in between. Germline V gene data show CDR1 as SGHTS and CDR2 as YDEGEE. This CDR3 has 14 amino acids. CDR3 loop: CASSHTTGVTEAFF. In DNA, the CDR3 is TGTGCCAGCAGCCACACCACTGGGGTAACTGAAGCTTTCTTT. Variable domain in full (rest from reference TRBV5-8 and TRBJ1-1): EAGVTQSPTHLIKTRGQQATLRCSPISGHTSVYWYQQALGLGLQFLLWYDEGEERNRGNFPPRFSGRQFPNYSSELNVNALELEDSALYLCASSHTTGVTEAFFGQGTRLTVV.

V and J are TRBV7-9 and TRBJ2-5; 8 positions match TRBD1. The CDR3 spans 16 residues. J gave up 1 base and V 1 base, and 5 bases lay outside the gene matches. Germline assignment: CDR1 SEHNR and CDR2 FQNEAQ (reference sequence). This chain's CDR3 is CASSLVGTGFQETQYF. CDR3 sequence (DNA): TGTGCCAGCAGCTTAGTCGGGACAGGATTCCAAGAGACCCAGTACTTC.

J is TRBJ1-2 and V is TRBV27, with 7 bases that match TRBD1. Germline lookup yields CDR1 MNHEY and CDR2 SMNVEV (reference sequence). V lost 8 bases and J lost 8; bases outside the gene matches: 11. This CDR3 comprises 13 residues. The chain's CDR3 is CASEFRAGGGYTF. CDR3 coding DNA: TGTGCCAGCGAATTTCGGGCAGGGGGGGGCTACACCTTC.